This T cell receptor beta chain was identified during a study of PD-1 blockade in classical Hodgkin lymphoma. Study-wide context: Nivolumab was administered to patients intravenously at 3 mg/kg every 2 weeks.

Every patient was affected by relapse after autologous stem cell transplantation, while exposure to brentuximab vedotin was not uniform. Germline V gene lookup returns CDR1 SGHTA and CDR2 FQGNSA. CDR3 length: 17 amino acids. With 0 bases clipped from V and 0 bases from J, the junction kept 6 bases outside the gene matches. Method: immunoSEQ multiplex PCR; TCRdb's copy keeps in-frame clones and lacks some. Among 100,000 or so clones, around 89% were seen once, and the ten largest hold 5% to 7.5%. J is TRBJ2-5 and V is TRBV7-2; TRBD2 matches at 8 bases. The sequencing here drew on peripheral blood mononuclear cells (PBMCs), taken before the second cycle of nivolumab. This clonotype was sampled from a human donor with classical Hodgkin lymphoma. The CDR3 DNA reads as TGTGCCAGCAGCTTAGCGGCGGGGGGTCAGTACCAAGAGACCCAGTACTTC. Its translation: CASSLAAGGQYQETQYF.